One and the same sample provided the 3 T cell receptor beta chains below, sequenced in a study of T cells in Graves' hyperthyroidism and ophthalmopathy. Regions amplified from RNA transcripts were the TCR beta CDR3 regions. Primed by the HTBI set, a first-round RT-PCR was run on the TCR CDR3. TCRdb used MiXCR to reprocess the multiplex PCR reads, holding one entry per CDR3 protein. In the table there are approximately 590,000 distinct CDR3 sequences, around a sixth of which are singletons. Material: blood. These receptors all come from a woman aged 30 to 39 with Graves' hyperthyroidism.

This clonotype came up many times. The chain is built from TRBV6-2 or TRBV6-3 and TRBJ1-2; D is perhaps TRBD1 (5 bases). V lost 4 bases and J 6 bases, leaving 15 bases between the germline ends. The CDR3 has 14 amino acids. The V gene's germline CDR1 is MNHEY and CDR2 SVGEGT. The CDR3 region is CASSFLRDHDGYTF. The CDR3 DNA reads TGTGCCAGCAGTTTTCTCCGGGACCATGATGGCTACACCTTC.

This clonotype was recorded many times. The rearrangement links TRBV7-2 to TRBJ1-2; D is perhaps TRBD1 (6 bases). The V gene's germline CDR1 is SGHTA and CDR2 FQGNSA. With 1 base removed from V and 2 bases from J, the gap between germline ends came to 14 bases. CDR3 length equals 16 residues. CDR3 protein: CASSLGAGGGNYGYTF. CDR3 coding DNA: TGTGCCAGCAGCTTAGGGGCCGGGGGCGGAAACTATGGCTACACCTTC.

This clonotype was observed many times. The V call is TRBV2, the J call TRBJ1-5; 10 bases align to TRBD1. This CDR3 region has 14 residues. Looked up from germline, CDR1 is SNHLY and CDR2 is FYNNEI. V shed 6 bases and J 7 bases; nucleotides not matched to a gene: 6. CDR3 protein: CASRGTGEGQPQHF. CDR3 DNA: TGTGCCAGCAGGGGGACAGGGGAAGGGCAGCCCCAGCATTTT. Full variable domain (outside the CDR3, taken from reference TRBV2 and TRBJ1-5): EPEVTQTPSHQVTQMGQEVILRCVPISNHLYFYWYRQILGQKVEFLVSFYNNEISEKSEIFDDQFSVERPDGSNFTLKIRSTKLEDSAMYFCASRGTGEGQPQHFGDGTRLSIL.